What follows are 16 T cell receptor beta chains derived from one specimen sequenced in a study of blood T cell repertoires in COVID-19. Repertoires were generated with immunoSEQ multiplex PCR, while TCRdb's copy carries only in-frame clones and drops some. The repertoire holds roughly 30,000 clones, with 88% as singletons. The sample taken for sequencing was peripheral blood. The receptors derive from a man aged 55 to 70 with COVID-19, enrolled during active disease.

The chain is built from TRBV4-2 and TRBJ1-4, with D hard to call. Germline V gene sequence: CDR1 LGHNA, CDR2 YNFKEQ. The V end was cut by 1 base, the J end by 6 bases, with 6 bases between. The CDR3 loop spans 13 amino acids. Written as DNA, the CDR3 is TGTGCCAGCAGCCAAGCCGCAGATGAAAAACTGTTTTTT. It codes for CASSQAADEKLFF.

This sequence joins TRBV7-9 and TRBJ1-1; 8 positions agree with TRBD1. Germline assignment: CDR1 SEHNR and CDR2 FQNEAQ (reference sequence). This CDR3 has 15 residues. Losses at the gene ends were 4 bases for V and 4 bases for J; bases not matched to a gene: 8. The CDR3 nucleotides are TGTGCCAGCAGCTCCGGACAGGGTGGAAGCACTGAAGCTTTCTTT. The encoded protein is CASSSGQGGSTEAFF.

CDR3 sequence reads: CATLGDRGEAFF. CDR3 nucleotides: TGTGCCACCCTAGGAGACCGGGGTGAAGCTTTCTTT. The chain joins TRBV3-1 (or the pseudogene TRBV3-2) to TRBJ1-1; no reliable D call. V was clipped by 10 bases and J by 7 bases, with 16 bases between them. This CDR3 is 12 amino acids long. Germline V gene data show CDR1 as LGHDT and CDR2 as YNNKEL (reference sequence).

This chain connects TRBV2 to TRBJ2-6; TRBD2 agrees at 10 bases. Per the germline V gene, CDR1 is SNHLY and CDR2 is FYNNEI. V was clipped by 7 bases and J by 0 bases; unmatched bases: 9. The CDR3 extends over 18 amino acids. The CDR3, as DNA: TGTGCCAGCACCCCCCCAGCGGGGGGGAACTCTGGGGCCAACGTCCTGACTTTC. Amino acids: CASTPPAGGNSGANVLTF.

The chain carries TRBV7-2 and TRBJ2-7, with 9 bases identical to TRBD2. The J segment lost 1 base and the V segment lost 3 bases, leaving 10 bases of the junction unmatched. The CDR3 consists of 17 residues. The germline CDR1 and CDR2 sequences are SGHTA and FQGNSA. As DNA, the CDR3 is TGTGCCAGCAGCTTCGGCCCGACTAGCGGCAATTCCTACGAGCAGTACTTC. It codes for CASSFGPTSGNSYEQYF. Full variable domain (missing parts from reference TRBV7-2 and TRBJ2-7): GAGVSQSPSNKVTEKGKDVELRCDPISGHTALYWYRQSLGQGLEFLIYFQGNSAPDKSGLPSDRFSAERTGGSVSTLTIQRTQQEDSAVYLCASSFGPTSGNSYEQYFGPGTRLTVT.

This clone was counted a single time. V and J are TRBV10-3 and TRBJ2-2; the match to TRBD1 covers 7 bases. The trim removed 4 bases at V and 2 bases at J, leaving 4 bases unmatched. Germline V CDR1 and CDR2: ENHRY, SYGVKD. CDR3 size: 15 residues. The DNA for the CDR3 is TGTGCCATCAGTGCTGGGACAGATAACACCGGGGAGCTGTTTTTT. This gives the protein CAISAGTDNTGELFF.

This clone was seen more than once but under ten times. The chain carries TRBV4-1 and TRBJ2-1, with D perhaps matching TRBD2 (6 bases). V was pared by 3 bases and J by 7 bases, with 7 bases between. The CDR3 has 12 residues. In germline, CDR1 is MGHRA, CDR2 YSYEKL. The CDR3 here is CASSQGGNEQFF. The CDR3 DNA is TGCGCCAGCAGCCAGGGGGGAAATGAGCAGTTCTTC.

The gene calls are TRBV28 and TRBJ2-5; tentatively, D is TRBD2 (7 bases). The CDR3 consists of 16 residues. Trimming cost V 7 bases and J 7 bases, with 25 bases left between them. Germline V lookup: CDR1 MDHEN, CDR2 SYDVKM. The CDR3, as DNA: TGTGCCAGCAACGAGGGGGGGGTAGGTGCGATTGTGACCCAGTACTTC. It codes for CASNEGGVGAIVTQYF.

The chain has TRBV5-5 and TRBJ1-3; 7 bases agree with TRBD1. CDR1 and CDR2 (germline): SGHKS, YYEKEE (reference sequence). The length of the CDR3 is 14 residues. V shed 4 bases, J shed 3 bases, and the junction held 4 bases outside the gene matches. CDR3 protein: CASSRGTVGNTIYF. The CDR3 region has the DNA TGTGCCAGCAGCCGCGGGACAGTTGGAAACACCATATATTTT.

The rearrangement links TRBV9 to TRBJ2-5; D perhaps matches TRBD2 (5 bases). Germline V gene data show CDR1 as SGDLS and CDR2 as YYNGEE. The V gene lost 6 bases and the J gene lost 1 base, with 13 bases spanning the gap. The CDR3 sequence is 14 residues long. The CDR3 region is CASTPTGIQETQYF. CDR3 DNA: TGTGCCAGCACCCCGACCGGGATCCAAGAGACCCAGTACTTC.

The chain employs TRBV7-9 and TRBJ1-1, with D perhaps matching TRBD1 (6 bases). Trimming removed 4 bases at V and 5 bases at J, with 14 bases between. Germline assignment: CDR1 SEHNR and CDR2 FQNEAQ (reference sequence). The CDR3 sequence is 14 residues long. CDR3: CASSSLRGRTEAFF. The CDR3 DNA reads as TGTGCCAGCAGCTCGCTCAGGGGTCGGACTGAAGCTTTCTTT.

The CDR3 reads CASSPEALAGKYEQYF. DNA of the CDR3: TGTGCCAGCAGCCCAGAGGCGCTAGCGGGAAAGTACGAGCAGTACTTC. The chain links TRBV5-6 to TRBJ2-7, with 9 positions matching TRBD2. V lost 4 bases, J lost 4 bases, and 12 bases stayed unmatched. The CDR3 extends over 16 amino acids. Germline values: CDR1 SGHDT, CDR2 YYEEEE.

V and J are TRBV5-1 and TRBJ2-5; D may be TRBD1 (5 bases). From germline, CDR1 is SGHRS and CDR2 YFSETQ. CDR3 size: 14 residues. The V and J ends lost 0 bases and 3 bases respectively, with 9 bases between them. CDR3 DNA sequence: TGCGCCAGCAGCTTGGCCGAGACAGAAGAGACCCAGTACTTC. Its protein product is CASSLAETEETQYF.

The chain joins TRBV11-3 to TRBJ2-7; TRBD2 matches 12 bases. The CDR3 covers 15 residues. CDR1 SGHNT and CDR2 YENEEA come from the germline V gene. J gave up 6 bases and V 8 bases, and 11 bases lay outside the gene matches. Written as DNA, the CDR3 is TGTGCCAGCTCGCTAGCGGGAGGGCAGGGAACCGAGCAGTACTTC. This gives the protein CASSLAGGQGTEQYF. Using reference TRBV11-3 and TRBJ2-7 for the parts outside the CDR3, the full variable domain is EAGVVQSPRYKIIEKKQPVAFWCNPISGHNTLYWYLQNLGQGPELLIRYENEEAVDDSQLPKDRFSAERLKGVDSTLKIQPAELGDSAVYLCASSLAGGQGTEQYFGPGTRLTVT.

This chain connects TRBV6-1 to TRBJ1-3; no clear D. The CDR3 consists of 14 residues. The V end lost 3 bases, the J end lost 0 bases, and 6 bases lay between the germline ends. CDR1 MNHNS and CDR2 SASEGT come from the germline V gene. The CDR3, as DNA: TGTGCCAGCAGTGATTGGCTCTCTGGAAACACCATATATTTT. This gives the protein CASSDWLSGNTIYF.

A single count supports this clone. The chain joins TRBV29-1 to TRBJ2-3; 10 nucleotides agree with TRBD2. This CDR3 region has 16 residues. V dropped 4 bases and J dropped 2; count of bases not matched to a gene: 9. The germline CDR1 and CDR2 sequences are SQVTM and ANQGSEA. The CDR3 DNA follows: TGCAGCGTTGGCCAAGGACTAGCGGACAACACAGATACGCAGTATTTT. It yields the protein CSVGQGLADNTDTQYF.